This T cell receptor (beta chain) was sequenced in a study of CD8 T cells in ankylosing spondylitis. Study results and limitations: Characteristic, it appeared, of ankylosing spondylitis blood was a TCR beta motif of fewer than 10 highly homologous variants. The clones that were linked to disease were reported to be significantly enriched in matched synovial fluid samples from ankylosing spondylitis patients.

A remark on this clonotype: The antigen remains undetermined.

The authors made TCR beta libraries by quantitative 5'-RACE with molecular barcodes. TCRdb reprocessed the 5' RACE reads via MiXCR and lists one record per CDR3 protein. Altogether 200,000 to 250,000 distinct CDR3 sequences are present, about a sixth being singletons, with the ten largest covering approximately 46%. The V and J ends lost 4 bases and 2 bases, in that order; junction bases with no gene match: 8. The CDR3 totals 17 residues. CDR1 and CDR2 from the germline V gene are SGHTA and FQGNSA. What was sequenced was blood, either unsorted or a sorted T cell fraction (not recorded which). This chain joins TRBV7-2 and TRBJ2-3; 11 nucleotides align to TRBD2. This TCR was recovered from a male donor with ankylosing spondylitis. Here the CDR3 reads CASSSWTSGYPTDTQYF. Here the CDR3 DNA reads TGTGCCAGCAGCTCATGGACTAGCGGGTATCCCACAGATACGCAGTATTTT.